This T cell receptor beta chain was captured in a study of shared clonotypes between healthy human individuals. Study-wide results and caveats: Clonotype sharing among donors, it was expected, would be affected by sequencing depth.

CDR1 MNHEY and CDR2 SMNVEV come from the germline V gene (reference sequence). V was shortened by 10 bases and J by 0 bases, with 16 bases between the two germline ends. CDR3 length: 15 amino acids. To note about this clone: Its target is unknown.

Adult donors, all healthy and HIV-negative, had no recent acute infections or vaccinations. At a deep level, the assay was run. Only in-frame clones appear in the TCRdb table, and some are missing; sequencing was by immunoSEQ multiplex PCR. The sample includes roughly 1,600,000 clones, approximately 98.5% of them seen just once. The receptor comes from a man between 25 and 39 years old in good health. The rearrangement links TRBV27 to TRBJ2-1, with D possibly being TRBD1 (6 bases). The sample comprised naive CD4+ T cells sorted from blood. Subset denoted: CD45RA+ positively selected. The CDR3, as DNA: TGTGCCACCCTTTCAGGGGTAGGCTCCTACAATGAGCAGTTCTTC. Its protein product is CATLSGVGSYNEQFF.